The T cell receptor (beta chain) under discussion was sequenced for a study of T cell changes during pregnancy in multiple sclerosis. CDR1 is SGHRS and CDR2 is YFSETQ in the germline V gene. The CDR3 contains 16 residues. Trimming removed 4 bases from V and 4 bases from J; junction bases left unmatched: 6. This table comes from immunoSEQ multiplex PCR, and its TCRdb copy is limited to in-frame clones, with some not included. The sample shows under 100,000 clones, 94% of them seen only once. The sample consisted of peripheral blood, taken in the third trimester of pregnancy. The chain recombines TRBV5-1 with TRBJ1-6; TRBD1 matches 9 bases. The source is a female donor with multiple sclerosis, enrolled in a pregnancy study. CDR3 protein: CASSEIGQGYNSPLHF. Here the CDR3 DNA reads TGCGCCAGCAGCGAAATTGGACAGGGGTATAATTCACCCCTCCACTTT.